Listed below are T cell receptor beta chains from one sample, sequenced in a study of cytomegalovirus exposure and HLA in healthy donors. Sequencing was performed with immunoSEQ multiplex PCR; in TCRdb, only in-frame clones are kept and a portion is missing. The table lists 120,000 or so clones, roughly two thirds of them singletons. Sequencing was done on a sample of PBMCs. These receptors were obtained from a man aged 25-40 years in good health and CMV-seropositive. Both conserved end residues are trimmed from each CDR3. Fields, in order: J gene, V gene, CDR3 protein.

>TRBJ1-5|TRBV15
ATSRGRGGSNQPQH
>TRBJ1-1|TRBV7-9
ASSLRGGPNTEAF
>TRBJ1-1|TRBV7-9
ASSLGLGQGYTEAF
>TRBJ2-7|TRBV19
ASSTQGYEQY
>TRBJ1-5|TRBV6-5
ASRGQSGNQPQH
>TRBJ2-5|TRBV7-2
ASSFPGQGRETQY
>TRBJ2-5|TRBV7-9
ATSHSVQTQY
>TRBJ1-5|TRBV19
ASSKKGQDNQPQH
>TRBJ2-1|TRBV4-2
ASSQDLALNQYNEQF
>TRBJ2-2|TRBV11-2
ASSLSAQRNTGELF
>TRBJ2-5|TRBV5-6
ASSFIQGLWETQY
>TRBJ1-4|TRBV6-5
ASSYSQGGRNEKLF
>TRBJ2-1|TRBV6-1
ASSEEARYNEQF
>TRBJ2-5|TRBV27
ASSQGAGRRGETQY
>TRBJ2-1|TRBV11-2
ASSLGTIEQF
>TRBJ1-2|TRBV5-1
ASSLARQGGGYT
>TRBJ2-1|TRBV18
ASSPWAGEQF
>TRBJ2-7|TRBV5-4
ASSWGQKGWGEQY
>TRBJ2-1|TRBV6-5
ASSLTSGTFDEQF
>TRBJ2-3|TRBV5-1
ASSFVELADTQY
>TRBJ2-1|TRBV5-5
ASSITSGGSYNEQF
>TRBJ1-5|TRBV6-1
ASSELGGAYNQPQH
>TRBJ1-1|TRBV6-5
ASTHSRDGGNEAF
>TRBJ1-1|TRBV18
ASSPTPRTANAEAF
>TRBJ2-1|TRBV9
ASSVSSGRADNEQF
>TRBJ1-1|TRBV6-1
ASSRQVLNTEAF
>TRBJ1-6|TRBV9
ASGRDVLGGSPLH
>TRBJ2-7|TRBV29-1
SVGQDTYEQY
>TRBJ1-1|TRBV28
ASSLSPGEFFKVGAF
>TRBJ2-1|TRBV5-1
ASSLAGETYNEQF
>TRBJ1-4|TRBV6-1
ASSEALTRVGEKLF
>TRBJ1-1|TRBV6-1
ASHTLNTEAF
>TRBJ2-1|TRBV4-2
ASSQDRASGNDNEQF
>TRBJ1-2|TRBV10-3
AISESSIRGYT
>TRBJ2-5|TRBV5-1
ASSLRTSGTQETQY
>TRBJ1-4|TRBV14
ASSQDVLLESTNEKLF
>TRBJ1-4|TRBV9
ASTRGWTNEKLF
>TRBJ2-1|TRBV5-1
ASSGGGLANNEQF
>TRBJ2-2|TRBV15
ATSRDLQGNTGELF
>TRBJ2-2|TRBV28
ASKPAPGQPTGELF
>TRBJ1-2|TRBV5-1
ASSSATVWGYGYT
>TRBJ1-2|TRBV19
ASSLTGGYGYT
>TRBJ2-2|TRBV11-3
ASGAQGFGTGELF
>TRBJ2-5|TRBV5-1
ASSPGTSGRDTETQY
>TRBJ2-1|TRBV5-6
ASSHFLATLYGEQF
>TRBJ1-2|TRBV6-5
ASSWDREYYGYT
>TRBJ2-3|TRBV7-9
ASRPVWSGSTDTQY
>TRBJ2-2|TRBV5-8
ASSLWQGDTGELF
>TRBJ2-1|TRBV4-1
ASSQGGSEQF
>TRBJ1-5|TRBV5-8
ASSLVRGGEPQH
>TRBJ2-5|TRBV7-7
ASSLDAGGTETQY
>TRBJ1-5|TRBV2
ASTYDSGFNQPQH
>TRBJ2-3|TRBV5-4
ASSLRQGTDTQY
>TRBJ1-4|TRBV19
ASREAATNEKLF
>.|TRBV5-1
ASSFYEQY
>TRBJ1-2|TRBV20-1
SPDYGYT
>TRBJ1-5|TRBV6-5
ASSRDRERQPQH